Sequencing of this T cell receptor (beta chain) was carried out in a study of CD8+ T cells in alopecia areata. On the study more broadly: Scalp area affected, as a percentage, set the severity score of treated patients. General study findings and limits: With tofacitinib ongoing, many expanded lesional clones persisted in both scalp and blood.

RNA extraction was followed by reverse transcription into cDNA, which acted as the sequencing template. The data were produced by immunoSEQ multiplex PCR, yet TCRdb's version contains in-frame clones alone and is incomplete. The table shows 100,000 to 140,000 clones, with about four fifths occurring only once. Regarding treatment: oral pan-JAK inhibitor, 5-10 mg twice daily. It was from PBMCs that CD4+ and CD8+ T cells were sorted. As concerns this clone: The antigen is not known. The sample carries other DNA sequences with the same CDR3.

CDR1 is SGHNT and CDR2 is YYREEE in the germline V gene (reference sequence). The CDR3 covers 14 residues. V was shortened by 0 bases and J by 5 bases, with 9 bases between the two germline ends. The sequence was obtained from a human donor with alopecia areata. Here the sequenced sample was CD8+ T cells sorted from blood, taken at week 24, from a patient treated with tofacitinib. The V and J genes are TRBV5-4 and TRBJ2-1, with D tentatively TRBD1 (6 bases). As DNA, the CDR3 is TGTGCCAGCAGCTTGGTACCAGGGGACAATGAGCAGTTCTTC. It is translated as CASSLVPGDNEQFF.